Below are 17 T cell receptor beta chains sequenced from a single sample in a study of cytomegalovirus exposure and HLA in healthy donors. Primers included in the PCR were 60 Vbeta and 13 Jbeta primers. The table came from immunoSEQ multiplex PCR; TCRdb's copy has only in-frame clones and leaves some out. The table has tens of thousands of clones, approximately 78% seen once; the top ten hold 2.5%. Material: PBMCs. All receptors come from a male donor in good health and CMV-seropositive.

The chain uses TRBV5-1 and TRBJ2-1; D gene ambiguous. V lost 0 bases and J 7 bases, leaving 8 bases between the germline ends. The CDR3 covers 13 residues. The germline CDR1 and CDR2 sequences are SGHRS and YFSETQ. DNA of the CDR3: TGCGCCAGCAGCTTGGGACTCCTTAATGAGCAGTTCTTC. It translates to CASSLGLLNEQFF.

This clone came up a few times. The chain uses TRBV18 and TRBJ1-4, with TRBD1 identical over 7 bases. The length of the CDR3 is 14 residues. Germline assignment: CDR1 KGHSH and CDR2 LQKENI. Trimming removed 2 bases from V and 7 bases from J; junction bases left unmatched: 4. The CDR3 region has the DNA TGTGCCAGCTCACCAAGGAGACAGGGTGAAAAACTGTTTTTT. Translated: CASSPRRQGEKLFF.

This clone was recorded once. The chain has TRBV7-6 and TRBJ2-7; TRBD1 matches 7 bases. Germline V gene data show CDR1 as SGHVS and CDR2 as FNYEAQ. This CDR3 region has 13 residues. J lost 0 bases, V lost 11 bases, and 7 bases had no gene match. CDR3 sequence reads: CASSTGSSYEQYF. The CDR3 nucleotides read TGTGCCTCATCGACAGGGAGCTCCTACGAGCAGTACTTC. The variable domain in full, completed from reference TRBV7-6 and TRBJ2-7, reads GAGVSQSPRYKVTKRGQDVALRCDPISGHVSLYWYRQALGQGPEFLTYFNYEAQQDKSGLPNDRFSAERPEGSISTLTIQRTEQRDSAMYRCASSTGSSYEQYFGPGTRLTVT.

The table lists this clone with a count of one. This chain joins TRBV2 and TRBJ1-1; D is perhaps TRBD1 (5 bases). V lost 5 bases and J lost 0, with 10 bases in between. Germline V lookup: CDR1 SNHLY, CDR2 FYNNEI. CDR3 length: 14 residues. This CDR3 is CASSHRFMNTEAFF. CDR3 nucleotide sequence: TGTGCCAGCAGTCACAGGTTCATGAACACTGAAGCTTTCTTT.

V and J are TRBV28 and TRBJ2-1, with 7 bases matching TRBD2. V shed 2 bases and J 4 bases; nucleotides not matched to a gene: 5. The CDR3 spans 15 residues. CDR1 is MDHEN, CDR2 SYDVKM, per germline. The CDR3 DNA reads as TGTGCCAGCAGTTTAATGCTAGCGGCTTACAATGAGCAGTTCTTC. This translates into CASSLMLAAYNEQFF.

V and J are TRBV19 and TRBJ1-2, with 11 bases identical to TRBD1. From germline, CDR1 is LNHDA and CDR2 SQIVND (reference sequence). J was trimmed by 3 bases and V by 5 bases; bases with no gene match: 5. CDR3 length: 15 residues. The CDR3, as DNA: TGTGCCAGTAGTCCGAGGACAGGGGGCTACTATGGCTACACCTTC. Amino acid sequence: CASSPRTGGYYGYTF.

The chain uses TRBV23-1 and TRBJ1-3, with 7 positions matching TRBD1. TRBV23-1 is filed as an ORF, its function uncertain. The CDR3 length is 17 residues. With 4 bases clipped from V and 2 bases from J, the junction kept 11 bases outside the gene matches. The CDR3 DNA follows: TGCGCCAGCAGTCGCCACAGGGGTGCCCCCCCTGGAAACACCATATATTTT. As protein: CASSRHRGAPPGNTIYF.

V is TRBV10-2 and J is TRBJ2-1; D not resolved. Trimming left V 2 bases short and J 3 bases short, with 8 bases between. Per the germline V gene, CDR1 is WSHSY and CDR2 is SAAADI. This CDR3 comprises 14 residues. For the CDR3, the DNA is TGCGCCAGCAGTGAGGTAGAAAGCTACAATGAGCAGTTCTTC. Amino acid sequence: CASSEVESYNEQFF.

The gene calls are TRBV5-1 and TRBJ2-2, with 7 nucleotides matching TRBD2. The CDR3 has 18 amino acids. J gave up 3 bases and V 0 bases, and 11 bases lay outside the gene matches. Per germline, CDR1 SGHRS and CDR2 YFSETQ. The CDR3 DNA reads TGCGCCAGCAGCTTGGACCCTAGCGGCCCACCTTACACCGGGGAGCTGTTTTTT. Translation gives CASSLDPSGPPYTGELFF.

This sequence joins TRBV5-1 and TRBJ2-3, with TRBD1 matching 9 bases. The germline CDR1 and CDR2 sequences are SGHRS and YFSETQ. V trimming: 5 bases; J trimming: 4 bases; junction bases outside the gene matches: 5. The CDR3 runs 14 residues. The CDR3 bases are TGCGCCAGCAGGACAGGGGGTGTCGCAGATACGCAGTATTTT. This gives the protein CASRTGGVADTQYF.

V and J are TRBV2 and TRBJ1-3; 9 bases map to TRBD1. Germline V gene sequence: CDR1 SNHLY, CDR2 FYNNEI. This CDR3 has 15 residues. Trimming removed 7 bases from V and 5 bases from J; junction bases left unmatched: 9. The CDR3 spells CASTGQGKDRNTIYF. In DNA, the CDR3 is TGTGCCAGCACCGGACAGGGGAAGGATAGAAACACCATATATTTT.

The CDR3 DNA is TGTGCCAGCAGTTACTCCCTCGGGTGGGGAGGAGGCTACACCTTC. As protein: CASSYSLGWGGGYTF. The V call is TRBV6-6, the J call TRBJ1-2; D gene uncertain. Germline V lookup: CDR1 MNHNY, CDR2 SVGAGI (reference sequence). This CDR3 has 15 residues. The V and J ends lost 0 bases and 8 bases respectively, with 16 bases between them.

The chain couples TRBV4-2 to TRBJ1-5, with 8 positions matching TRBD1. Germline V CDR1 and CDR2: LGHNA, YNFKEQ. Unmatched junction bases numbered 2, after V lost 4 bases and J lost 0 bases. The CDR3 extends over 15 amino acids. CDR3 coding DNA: TGTGCCAGCAGCCCGGGACAGGCTAGCAATCAGCCCCAGCATTTT. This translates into CASSPGQASNQPQHF.

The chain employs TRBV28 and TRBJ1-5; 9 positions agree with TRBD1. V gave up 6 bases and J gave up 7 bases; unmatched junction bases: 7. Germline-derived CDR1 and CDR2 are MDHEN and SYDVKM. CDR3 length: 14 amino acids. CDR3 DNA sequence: TGTGCCAGCAGGGGGACAGGGTCGAACCAGCCCCAGCATTTT. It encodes CASRGTGSNQPQHF.

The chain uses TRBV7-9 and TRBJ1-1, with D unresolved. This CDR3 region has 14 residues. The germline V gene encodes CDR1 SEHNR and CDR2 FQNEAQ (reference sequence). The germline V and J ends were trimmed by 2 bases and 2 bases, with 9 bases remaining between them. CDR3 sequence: CASSLKKPNTEAFF. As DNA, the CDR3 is TGTGCCAGCAGCTTAAAGAAGCCCAACACTGAAGCTTTCTTT.

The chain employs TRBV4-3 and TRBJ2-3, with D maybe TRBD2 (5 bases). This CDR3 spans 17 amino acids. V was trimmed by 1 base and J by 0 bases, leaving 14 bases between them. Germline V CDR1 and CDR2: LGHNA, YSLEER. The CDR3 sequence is CASSQGSAPGSTDTQYF. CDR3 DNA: TGCGCCAGCAGCCAAGGTTCCGCGCCGGGAAGCACAGATACGCAGTATTTT.

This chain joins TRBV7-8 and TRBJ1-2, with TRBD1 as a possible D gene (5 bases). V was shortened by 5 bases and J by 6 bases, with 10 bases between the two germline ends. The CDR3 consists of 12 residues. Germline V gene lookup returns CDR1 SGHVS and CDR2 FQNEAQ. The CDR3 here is CASSPGIHGYTF. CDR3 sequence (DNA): TGTGCCAGCAGCCCAGGGATCCATGGCTACACCTTC.